This T cell receptor beta chain was obtained from a study of T cell clonality in common variable immunodeficiency. Regarding the study as a whole: Compared with healthy controls, CVID subjects showed increased TCRbeta clonality, mostly in about a third. Compared with controls, CVID subjects had fewer shared TCRbeta clones. Common variable immunodeficiency TCR beta sequences reportedly had fewer deletions and N-nucleotide insertions.

Patients had low serum IgG, IgA and/or IgM and specific antibody deficiency. Assay used: immunoSEQ multiplex PCR; TCRdb lists only in-frame clones, some missing. The repertoire shows about 26,000 clones, none seen only once; the top ten take 20% to 25%. Judged by abundance, this clone is medium-sized. Its cognate antigen is unknown. Read sequence stops 3 residues before the CDR3 end, and the germline J gene provides the missing end. The CDR3 extends over 13 amino acids. CDR1 is KGHSH, CDR2 LQKENI, per germline. Trimming shortened V by 6 bases and J by 0 bases, and 8 bases separated the two germline ends.

The sequencing input was peripheral blood mononuclear cells. This clonotype was obtained from a human donor with common variable immunodeficiency. The rearrangement links TRBV18 to TRBJ2-5; D is undetermined. Here the CDR3 reads CASSLRDQETQYF. CDR3 bases read: TGTGCCAGCTCGCTCCGGGACCAAGAGACC.